This TCR beta chain came from a study of blood T cell repertoires in COVID-19. The wider study: Spain, Italy and the United States supplied samples that represented acute and convalescent COVID-19.

Those enrolled in Seattle joined during active infection and were followed longitudinally afterward. Sequencing used immunoSEQ multiplex PCR; TCRdb keeps in-frame clones, though not all of them. The sample has under 300,000 clones; approximately 84% are singletons. The CDR3 runs to 11 residues. Losses at the gene ends were 6 bases for V and 8 bases for J; bases not matched to a gene: 3. Germline CDR1 reads MDHEN; CDR2 reads SYDVKM. Sequencing was performed on peripheral blood. The J gene is TRBJ1-2, the V gene TRBV28; TRBD1 matches at 7 bases. This TCR was recovered from a human donor with COVID-19, enrolled during active disease. The donor label of this sample is uncertain. This CDR3 is CASRPQGGYTF. CDR3 DNA: TGTGCCAGCAGGCCACAGGGGGGCTACACCTTC.